This T cell receptor beta chain emerged from a study of T cell clonality in common variable immunodeficiency. Overall study results and limits: In common variable immunodeficiency, TCR beta chains reportedly carried fewer deletions and N-nucleotide insertions.

Method: immunoSEQ multiplex PCR; TCRdb's copy keeps in-frame clones and lacks some. This sample includes some 17,000 clones with no singletons; its ten biggest clones take up roughly 15%. This clone showed up just a few times. The antigen is unknown. The read terminates 3 residues before the CDR3 end, so the remaining end is supplied by the germline J gene. Additional DNA sequences in this sample encode the identical CDR3. CDR1 is LNHDA and CDR2 is SQIVND in the germline V gene (reference sequence). V shed 5 bases and J shed 5 bases, with 6 bases lying between them. This CDR3 comprises 11 residues. The V and J genes are TRBV19 and TRBJ1-2; no clear D gene. The sample taken for sequencing was peripheral blood mononuclear cells. The clonotype comes from a human donor with common variable immunodeficiency. CDR3 loop: CASSGGYGYTF. The covered CDR3 bases are TGTGCCAGTAGTGGAGGGTATGGC. The full variable domain, in which reference TRBV19 and TRBJ1-2 provide the parts outside the CDR3, is DGGITQSPKYLFRKEGQNVTLSCEQNLNHDAMYWYRQDPGQGLRLIYYSQIVNDFQKGDIAEGYSVSREKKESFPLTVTSAQKNPTAFYLCASSGGYGYTFGSGTRLTVV.